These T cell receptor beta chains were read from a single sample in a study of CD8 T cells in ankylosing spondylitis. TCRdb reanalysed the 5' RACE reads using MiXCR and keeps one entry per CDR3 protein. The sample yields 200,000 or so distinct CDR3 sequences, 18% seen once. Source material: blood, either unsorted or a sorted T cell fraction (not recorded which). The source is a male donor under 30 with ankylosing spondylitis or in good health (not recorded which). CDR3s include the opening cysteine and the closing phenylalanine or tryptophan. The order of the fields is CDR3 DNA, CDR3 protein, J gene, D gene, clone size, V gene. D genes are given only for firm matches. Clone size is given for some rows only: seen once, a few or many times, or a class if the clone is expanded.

DNA: TGCAGTGCTAGAGATCGAGCAACTGGTACGCAGTATTTT
CDR3: CSARDRATGTQYF
J: TRBJ2-3
D: .
size: many
V: TRBV20-1

DNA: TGTGCCAGCAGTTCTACAGGGGACTGGATTACAGAGCAGTACTTC
CDR3: CASSSTGDWITEQYF
J: TRBJ2-7
D: .
size: many
V: TRBV12-3/TRBV12-4

DNA: TGCGCCAGCAGCTTGGCCTCCCGGGACATGGCCCAAAAGACTGGAAACACCATATATTTT
CDR3: CASSLASRDMAQKTGNTIYF
J: TRBJ1-3
D: .
size: many
V: TRBV5-1

DNA: TGTGCCAGCAGCCGAACTAGCGGGAGCCATTTCACAGATACGCAGTATTTT
CDR3: CASSRTSGSHFTDTQYF
J: TRBJ2-3
D: TRBD2
size: many
V: TRBV7-8

DNA: TGTGCCAGCAGCCCTGGCCCCGGGAGTGGGACAGATACGCAGTATTTT
CDR3: CASSPGPGSGTDTQYF
J: TRBJ2-3
D: .
size: many
V: TRBV5-4

DNA: TGTGCCACCAGTGATTTGGCACTTGGCGGAGGGACAGATACGCAGTATTTT
CDR3: CATSDLALGGGTDTQYF
J: TRBJ2-3
D: .
size: many
V: TRBV24-1

DNA: TGTGCCAGCAGCTTTTTGGGCGGGAACACTGAAGCTTTCTTT
CDR3: CASSFLGGNTEAFF
J: TRBJ1-1
D: .
size: many
V: TRBV5-5

DNA: TGCAGTGCTAGAGGGGGAGCGGGACTCGGGATAAATGAGCAGTTCTTC
CDR3: CSARGGAGLGINEQFF
J: TRBJ2-1
D: TRBD2
size: .
V: TRBV20-1

DNA: TGTGCTAGTGGTCGGCCGGGGGTTGGAGCTTTCTTT
CDR3: CASGRPGVGAFF
J: TRBJ1-1
D: .
size: many
V: TRBV12-5

DNA: TGTGCCGCCCACCGGGACTTTGATGAAAAACTGTTTTTT
CDR3: CAAHRDFDEKLFF
J: TRBJ1-4
D: .
size: many
V: TRBV10-3

DNA: TGCAGTGCCGCTCGGGGGGTATTGTCAGGGCAGCCCCAGCATTTT
CDR3: CSAARGVLSGQPQHF
J: TRBJ1-5
D: .
size: many
V: TRBV20-1

DNA: TGTGCCAGCAGTTTTAAGACGGTTGGGGGGAATGAGCAGTTCTTC
CDR3: CASSFKTVGGNEQFF
J: TRBJ2-1
D: .
size: many
V: TRBV12-3/TRBV12-4

DNA: TGTGCCAGCAGCTTAGACTCCCCTGGAAGCACAGATACGCAGTATTTT
CDR3: CASSLDSPGSTDTQYF
J: TRBJ2-3
D: .
size: many
V: TRBV11-3

DNA: TGTGCCTGCACCCTGGACAGGTCTGGAGGCTACACCTTC
CDR3: CACTLDRSGGYTF
J: TRBJ1-2
D: TRBD1
size: many
V: TRBV30

DNA: TGTGCCAGCAGTCGGGACAGTGCCCTCGAACACACCGGGGAGCTGTTTTTT
CDR3: CASSRDSALEHTGELFF
J: TRBJ2-2
D: TRBD1
size: many
V: TRBV27

DNA: TGTGCCACCAGTGACCCGGACAGGGCACGATTTAATGAGCAGTTCTTC
CDR3: CATSDPDRARFNEQFF
J: TRBJ2-1
D: TRBD1
size: many
V: TRBV24-1

DNA: TGTGCCACCAGCATTCCCGGGAGTATGGAGCAGTACTTC
CDR3: CATSIPGSMEQYF
J: TRBJ2-7
D: .
size: many
V: TRBV15